Included here is one T cell receptor beta chain sequence, with context. The sample originates from a study of cytomegalovirus exposure and HLA in healthy donors. Trimming took 6 bases from V and 3 from J, leaving 12 bases between them. This CDR3 contains 14 residues. Germline V gives CDR1 MNHEY, CDR2 SVGAGI. The repertoire was sequenced with immunoSEQ multiplex PCR; TCRdb's copy has only in-frame clones and lacks some. The sample gives tens of thousands of clones, approximately 93% of which show up once; 3% to 4.5% is in the top ten. The sequence came from a woman aged 25 to 39 in good health and CMV-seronegative. Material: PBMCs. The chain is built from TRBV6-5 and TRBJ1-5, with a possible D match to TRBD1 (6 bases). DNA for the CDR3: TGTGCCAGCAGCCTCACAGGGACCAATCAGCCCCAGCATTTT. It specifies CASSLTGTNQPQHF.